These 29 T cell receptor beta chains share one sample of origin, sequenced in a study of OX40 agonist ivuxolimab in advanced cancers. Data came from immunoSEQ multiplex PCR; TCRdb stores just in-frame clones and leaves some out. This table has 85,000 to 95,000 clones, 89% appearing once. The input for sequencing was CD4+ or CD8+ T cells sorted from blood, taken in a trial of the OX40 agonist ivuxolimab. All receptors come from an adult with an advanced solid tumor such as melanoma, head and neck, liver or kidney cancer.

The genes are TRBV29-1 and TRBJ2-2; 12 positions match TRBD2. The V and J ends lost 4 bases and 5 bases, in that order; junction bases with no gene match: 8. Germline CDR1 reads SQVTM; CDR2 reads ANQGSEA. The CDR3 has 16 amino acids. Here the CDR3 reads CSVGASGRAGTGELFF. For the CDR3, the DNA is TGCAGCGTTGGGGCTAGCGGGAGGGCCGGAACCGGGGAGCTGTTTTTT.

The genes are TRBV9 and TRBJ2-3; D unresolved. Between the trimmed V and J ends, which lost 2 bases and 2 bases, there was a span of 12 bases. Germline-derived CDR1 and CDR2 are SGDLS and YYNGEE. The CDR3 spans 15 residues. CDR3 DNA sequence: TGTGCCAGCAGCGTCGGCGGATTATACACAGATACGCAGTATTTT. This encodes CASSVGGLYTDTQYF.

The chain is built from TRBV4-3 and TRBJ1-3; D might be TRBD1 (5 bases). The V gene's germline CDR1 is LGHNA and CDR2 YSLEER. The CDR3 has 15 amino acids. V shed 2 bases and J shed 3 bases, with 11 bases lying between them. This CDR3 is CASSQTTGDGNTIYF. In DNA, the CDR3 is TGCGCCAGCAGCCAAACCACAGGAGATGGAAACACCATATATTTT.

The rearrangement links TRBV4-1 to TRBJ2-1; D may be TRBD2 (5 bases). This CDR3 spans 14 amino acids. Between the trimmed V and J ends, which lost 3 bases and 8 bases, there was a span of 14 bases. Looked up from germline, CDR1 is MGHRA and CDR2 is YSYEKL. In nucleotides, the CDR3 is TGCGCCAGCAGCCATCCACTAGAGCCATATGAGCAGTTCTTC. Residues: CASSHPLEPYEQFF.

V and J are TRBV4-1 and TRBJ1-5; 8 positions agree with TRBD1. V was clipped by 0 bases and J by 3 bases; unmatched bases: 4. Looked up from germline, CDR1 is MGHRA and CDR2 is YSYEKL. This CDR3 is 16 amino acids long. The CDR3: CASSQEGTGLNQPQHF. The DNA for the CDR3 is TGCGCCAGCAGCCAAGAAGGGACAGGACTCAATCAGCCCCAGCATTTT.

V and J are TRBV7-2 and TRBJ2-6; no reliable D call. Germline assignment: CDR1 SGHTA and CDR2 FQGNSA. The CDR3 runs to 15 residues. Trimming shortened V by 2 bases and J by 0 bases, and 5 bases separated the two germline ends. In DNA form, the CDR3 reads TGTGCCAGCAGCTTAATCGGCTCTGGGGCCAACGTCCTGACTTTC. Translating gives CASSLIGSGANVLTF. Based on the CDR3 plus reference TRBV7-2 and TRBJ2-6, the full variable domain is GAGVSQSPSNKVTEKGKDVELRCDPISGHTALYWYRQSLGQGLEFLIYFQGNSAPDKSGLPSDRFSAERTGGSVSTLTIQRTQQEDSAVYLCASSLIGSGANVLTFGAGSRLTVL.

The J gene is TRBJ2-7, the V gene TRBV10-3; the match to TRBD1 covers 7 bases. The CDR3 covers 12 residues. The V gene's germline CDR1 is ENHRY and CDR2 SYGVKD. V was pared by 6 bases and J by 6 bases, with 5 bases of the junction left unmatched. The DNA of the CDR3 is TGTGCCATCAGCGCGACAGGGCGCGAGCAGTACTTC. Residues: CAISATGREQYF.

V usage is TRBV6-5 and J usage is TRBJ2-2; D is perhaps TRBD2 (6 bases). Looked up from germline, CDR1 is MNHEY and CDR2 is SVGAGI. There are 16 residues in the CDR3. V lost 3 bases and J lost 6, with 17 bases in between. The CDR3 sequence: CASSYPGVQEAGELFF. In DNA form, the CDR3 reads TGTGCCAGCAGTTATCCGGGGGTTCAGGAAGCCGGGGAGCTGTTTTTT.

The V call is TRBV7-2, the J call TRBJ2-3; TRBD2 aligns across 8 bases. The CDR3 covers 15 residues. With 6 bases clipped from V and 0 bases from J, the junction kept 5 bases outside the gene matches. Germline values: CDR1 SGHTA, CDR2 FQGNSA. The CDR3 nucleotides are TGTGCCAGCAGGAAGAGCGGGGGTAGCACAGATACGCAGTATTTT. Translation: CASRKSGGSTDTQYF.

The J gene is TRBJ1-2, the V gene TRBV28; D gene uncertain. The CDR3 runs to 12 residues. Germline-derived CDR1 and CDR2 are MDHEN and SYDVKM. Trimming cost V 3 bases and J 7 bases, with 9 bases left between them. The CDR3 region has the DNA TGTGCCAGCAGTTTGGGAGGCCGTGGCTACACCTTC. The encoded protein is CASSLGGRGYTF.

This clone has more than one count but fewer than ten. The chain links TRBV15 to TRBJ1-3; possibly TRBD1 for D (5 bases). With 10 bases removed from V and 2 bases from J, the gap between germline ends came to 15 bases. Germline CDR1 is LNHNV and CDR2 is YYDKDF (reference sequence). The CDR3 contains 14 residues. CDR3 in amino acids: CASTLTRAGNTIYF. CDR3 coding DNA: TGTGCCAGCACCTTGACCAGGGCTGGAAACACCATATATTTT.

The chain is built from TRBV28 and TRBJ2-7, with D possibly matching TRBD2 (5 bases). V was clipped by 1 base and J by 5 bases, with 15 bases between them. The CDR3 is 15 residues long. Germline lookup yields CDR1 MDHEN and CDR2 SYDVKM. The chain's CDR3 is CASSLSGVKVNEQYF. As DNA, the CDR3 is TGTGCCAGCAGTTTATCCGGGGTGAAGGTCAACGAGCAGTACTTC.

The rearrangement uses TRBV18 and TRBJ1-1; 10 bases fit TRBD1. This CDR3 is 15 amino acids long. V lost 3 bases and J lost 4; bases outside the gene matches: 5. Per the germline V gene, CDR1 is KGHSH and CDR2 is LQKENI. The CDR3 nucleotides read TGTGCCAGCTCACCGCCGGGACAGGGGAGCACTGAAGCTTTCTTT. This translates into CASSPPGQGSTEAFF.

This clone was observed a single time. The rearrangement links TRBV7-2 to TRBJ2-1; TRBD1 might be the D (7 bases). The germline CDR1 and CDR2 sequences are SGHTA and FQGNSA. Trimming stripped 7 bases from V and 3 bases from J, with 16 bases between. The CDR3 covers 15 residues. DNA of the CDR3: TGTGCCAGCAACAAGGGGCAGGGGGGCTACAATGAGCAGTTCTTC. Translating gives CASNKGQGGYNEQFF.

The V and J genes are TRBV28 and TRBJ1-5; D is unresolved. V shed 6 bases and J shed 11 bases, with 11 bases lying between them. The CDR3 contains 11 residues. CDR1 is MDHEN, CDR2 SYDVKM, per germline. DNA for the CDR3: TGTGCCAGCAGCCGAAGAGGATCCCAGCATTTT. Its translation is CASSRRGSQHF.

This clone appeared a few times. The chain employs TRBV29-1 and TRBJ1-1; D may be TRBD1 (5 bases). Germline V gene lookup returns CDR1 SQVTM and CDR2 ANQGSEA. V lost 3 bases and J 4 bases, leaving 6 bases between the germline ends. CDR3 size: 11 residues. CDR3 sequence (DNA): TGCAGCGTTGACGGGGGCACTGAAGCTTTCTTT. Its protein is CSVDGGTEAFF.

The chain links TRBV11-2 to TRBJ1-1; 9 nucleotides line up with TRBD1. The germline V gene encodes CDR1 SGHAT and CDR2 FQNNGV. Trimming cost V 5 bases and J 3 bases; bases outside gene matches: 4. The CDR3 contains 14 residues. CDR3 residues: CASSPRDRDTEAFF. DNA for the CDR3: TGTGCCAGCAGCCCCCGGGACAGGGACACTGAAGCTTTCTTT.

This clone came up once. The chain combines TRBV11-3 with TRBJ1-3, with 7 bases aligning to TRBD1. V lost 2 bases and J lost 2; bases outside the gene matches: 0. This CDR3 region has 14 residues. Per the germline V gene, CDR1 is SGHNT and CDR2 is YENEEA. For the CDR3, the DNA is TGTGCCAGCAGCTTAACAGGGGCTGGAAACACCATATATTTT. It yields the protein CASSLTGAGNTIYF.

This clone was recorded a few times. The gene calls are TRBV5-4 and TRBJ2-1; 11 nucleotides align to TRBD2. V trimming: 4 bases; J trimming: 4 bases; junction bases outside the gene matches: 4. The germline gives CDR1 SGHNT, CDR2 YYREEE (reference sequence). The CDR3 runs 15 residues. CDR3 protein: CASSPGLAAYNEQFF. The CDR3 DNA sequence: TGTGCCAGCAGCCCGGGACTAGCGGCTTACAATGAGCAGTTCTTC.

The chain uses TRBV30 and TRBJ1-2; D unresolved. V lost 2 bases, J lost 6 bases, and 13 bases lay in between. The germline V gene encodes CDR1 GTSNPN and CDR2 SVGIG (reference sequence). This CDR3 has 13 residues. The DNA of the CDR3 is TGTGCCTGGAGTCTGGAGGCGTACAATGGCTACACCTTC. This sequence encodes CAWSLEAYNGYTF.

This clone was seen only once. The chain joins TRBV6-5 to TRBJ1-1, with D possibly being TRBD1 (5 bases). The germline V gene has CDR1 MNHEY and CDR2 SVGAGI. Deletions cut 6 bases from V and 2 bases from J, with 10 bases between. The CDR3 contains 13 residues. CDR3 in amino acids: CASRRGTNTEAFF. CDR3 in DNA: TGTGCCAGCAGACGGGGGACCAACACTGAAGCTTTCTTT.

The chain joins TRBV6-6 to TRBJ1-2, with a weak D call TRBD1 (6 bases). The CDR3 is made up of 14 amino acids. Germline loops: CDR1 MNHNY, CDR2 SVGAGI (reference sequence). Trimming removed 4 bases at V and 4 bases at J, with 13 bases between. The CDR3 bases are TGTGCCAGCAGTTTAAGCACAGGGATCTATGGCTACACCTTC. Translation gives CASSLSTGIYGYTF.

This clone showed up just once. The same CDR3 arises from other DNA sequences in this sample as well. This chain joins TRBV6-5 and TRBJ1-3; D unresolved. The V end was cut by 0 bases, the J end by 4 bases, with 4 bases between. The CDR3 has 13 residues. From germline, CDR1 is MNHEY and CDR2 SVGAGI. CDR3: CASSYSGGNTIYF. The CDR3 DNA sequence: TGTGCCAGCAGTTACTCGGGCGGAAACACCATATATTTT.

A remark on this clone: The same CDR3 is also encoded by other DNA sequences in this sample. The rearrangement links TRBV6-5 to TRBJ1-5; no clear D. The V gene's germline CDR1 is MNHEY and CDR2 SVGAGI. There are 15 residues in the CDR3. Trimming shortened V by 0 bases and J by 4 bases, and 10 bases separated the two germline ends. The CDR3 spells CASSYSGRSNQPQHF. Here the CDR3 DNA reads TGTGCCAGCAGTTACTCCGGGCGTTCTAATCAGCCCCAGCATTTT.

The CDR3 sequence: CASSEDRSKETQYF. For the CDR3, the DNA is TGTGCCAGCAGTGAGGACAGGAGTAAAGAGACCCAGTACTTC. The chain couples TRBV25-1 to TRBJ2-5; TRBD1 matches 7 bases. The length of the CDR3 is 14 residues. CDR1 and CDR2 (germline): MGHDK, SYGVNS. The V gene end was trimmed by 3 bases and the J gene end by 3 bases; junction bases not matched to a gene: 4. The whole variable domain, remainder taken from reference TRBV25-1 and TRBJ2-5, is EADIYQTPRYLVIGTGKKITLECSQTMGHDKMYWYQQDPGMELHLIHYSYGVNSTEKGDLSSESTVSRIRTEHFPLTLESARPSHTSQYLCASSEDRSKETQYFGPGTRLLVL.

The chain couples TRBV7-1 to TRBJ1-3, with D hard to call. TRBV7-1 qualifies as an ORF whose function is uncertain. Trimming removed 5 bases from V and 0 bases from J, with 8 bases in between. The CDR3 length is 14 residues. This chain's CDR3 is CASSPRNSGNTIYF. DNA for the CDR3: TGTGCCAGCAGCCCCCGTAACTCTGGAAACACCATATATTTT.

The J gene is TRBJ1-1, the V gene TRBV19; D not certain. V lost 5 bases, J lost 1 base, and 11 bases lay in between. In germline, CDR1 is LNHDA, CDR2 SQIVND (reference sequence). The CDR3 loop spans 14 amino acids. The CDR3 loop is CASSSRRRNTEAFF. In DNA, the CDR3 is TGTGCCAGTAGTTCCCGCAGGCGGAACACTGAAGCTTTCTTT. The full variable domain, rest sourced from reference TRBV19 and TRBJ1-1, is DGGITQSPKYLFRKEGQNVTLSCEQNLNHDAMYWYRQDPGQGLRLIYYSQIVNDFQKGDIAEGYSVSREKKESFPLTVTSAQKNPTAFYLCASSSRRRNTEAFFGQGTRLTVV.

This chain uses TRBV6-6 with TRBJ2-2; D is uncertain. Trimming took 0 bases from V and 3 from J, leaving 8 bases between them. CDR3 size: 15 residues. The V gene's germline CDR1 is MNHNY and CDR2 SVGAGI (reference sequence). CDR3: CASSYSPVDTGELFF. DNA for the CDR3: TGTGCCAGCAGTTACTCGCCAGTGGACACCGGGGAGCTGTTTTTT.

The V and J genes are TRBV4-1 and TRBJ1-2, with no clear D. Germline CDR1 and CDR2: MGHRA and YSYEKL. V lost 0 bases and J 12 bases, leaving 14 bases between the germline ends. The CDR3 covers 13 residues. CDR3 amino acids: CASSQDPGRVDTF. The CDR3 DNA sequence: TGCGCCAGCAGCCAAGATCCGGGGAGGGTCGACACCTTC.